This is a list of T cell receptor beta chains from one sample in a study of shared clonotypes between healthy human individuals. Using immunoSEQ multiplex PCR, the repertoire was profiled, and TCRdb retains in-frame clones only, with some absent. Here the sample spans 950,000 to 1,300,000 clones, 75% being singletons. The specimen sequenced was memory CD4+ T cells sorted from blood. These receptor sequences come from a man between 18 and 29 years old in good health. The CDR3 runs from the conserved cysteine through the conserved F or W. D genes are given only for firm matches.

>TRBJ2-7|.|TRBV27
CASSLEGGYEQYF
TGTGCCAGCAGTTTAGAAGGAGGGTACGAGCAGTACTTC
>TRBJ2-5|TRBD2|TRBV11-2
CASLTRGTKEETQYF
TGTGCCAGCCTCACGCGGGGGACTAAAGAAGAGACCCAGTACTTC
>TRBJ2-3|.|TRBV4-3
CASSQDLAGTDTQYF
TGCGCCAGCAGCCAAGATTTAGCGGGCACAGATACGCAGTATTTT
>TRBJ1-3|TRBD1|TRBV28
CASSPDRGLFGSGNTIYF
TGTGCCAGCAGCCCTGACAGGGGGTTGTTTGGCTCTGGAAACACCATATATTTT
>TRBJ2-5|.|TRBV5-1
CASSSQGQLQETQYF
TGCGCCAGCAGCTCGCAAGGACAGCTCCAAGAGACCCAGTACTTC
>TRBJ1-5|.|TRBV6-1
CASTPNRQPQHF
TGTGCCAGCACTCCTAACCGACAGCCCCAGCATTTT
>TRBJ1-2|TRBD1|TRBV7-2
CASSTGQTYGYTF
TGTGCCAGCAGCACGGGACAGACATATGGCTACACCTTC
>TRBJ2-1|.|TRBV19
CASSIEGSQYNEQFF
TGTGCCAGTAGTATAGAGGGTAGCCAATACAATGAGCAGTTCTTC
>TRBJ2-2|.|TRBV6-1
CASSDLPSNTGELFF
TGTGCCAGCAGTGACCTTCCTAGTAACACCGGGGAGCTGTTTTTT
>TRBJ1-4|.|TRBV28
CASRYSGPGEKLFF
TGTGCCAGCAGGTACTCAGGGCCTGGGGAAAAACTGTTTTTT